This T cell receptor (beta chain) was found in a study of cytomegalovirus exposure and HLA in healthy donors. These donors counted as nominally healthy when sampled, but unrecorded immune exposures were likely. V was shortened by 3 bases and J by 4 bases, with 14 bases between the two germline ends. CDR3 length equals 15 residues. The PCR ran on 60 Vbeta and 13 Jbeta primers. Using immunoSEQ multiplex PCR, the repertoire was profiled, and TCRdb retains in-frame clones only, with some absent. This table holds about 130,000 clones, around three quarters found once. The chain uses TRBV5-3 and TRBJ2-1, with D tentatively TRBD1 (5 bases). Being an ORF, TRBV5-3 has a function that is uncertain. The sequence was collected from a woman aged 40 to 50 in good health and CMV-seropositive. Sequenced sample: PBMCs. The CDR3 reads CARSCQGIGYNEQFF. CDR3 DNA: TGTGCCAGAAGCTGCCAGGGAATCGGGTACAATGAGCAGTTCTTC.